A selection of T cell receptor beta chains follows, all from one sample in a study of blood T cell repertoires in COVID-19. The assay was immunoSEQ multiplex PCR, and TCRdb's table has in-frame clones only and misses some. The sample includes tens of thousands of clones, about 85% seen only once; the top ten take approximately 3%. Input material: peripheral blood. These receptors were collected from a woman of 80 years or more with COVID-19, enrolled during active disease. CDR3s include the opening cysteine and the closing phenylalanine or tryptophan. Fields, in order: V gene, J gene, D gene, clone size, CDR3 protein, CDR3 DNA. D genes are given only for firm matches. Clone size is stated in some rows and not others, as once, few, many or a class when expanded.

>TRBV5-6|TRBJ1-1|TRBD1|.
CASSLFGQGMNTEAFF
TGTGCCAGCAGCTTGTTTGGACAGGGGATGAACACTGAAGCTTTCTTT
>TRBV10-2|TRBJ2-2|TRBD1|.
CASGEKQGATGELFF
TGCGCCAGCGGCGAAAAACAGGGGGCTACCGGGGAGCTGTTTTTT
>TRBV28|TRBJ1-6|.|few
CASSIPTEYSPLHF
TGTGCCAGCAGTATACCGACGGAGTATTCACCCCTCCACTTT
>TRBV9|TRBJ2-7|.|.
CASSVAMGPYEQYF
TGTGCCAGCAGCGTAGCTATGGGGCCCTACGAGCAGTACTTC
>TRBV6-4|TRBJ1-4|.|.
CASSRKRQALNEKLFF
TGTGCCAGCAGCAGAAAGAGACAGGCCTTGAATGAAAAACTGTTTTTT
>TRBV28|TRBJ1-2|.|.
CALASPTGRNYGYTF
TGTGCGCTAGCCTCCCCGACAGGAAGAAACTATGGCTACACCTTC
>TRBV19|TRBJ1-2|.|.
CASSIQGAVFVGYTF
TGTGCCAGTAGTATACAAGGGGCCGTCTTCGTTGGCTACACCTTC
>TRBV11-2|TRBJ2-7|TRBD1|.
CASSKPAGQANYEQYF
TGTGCCAGCAGCAAACCGGCGGGACAGGCCAACTACGAGCAGTACTTC
>TRBV7-8|TRBJ2-7|TRBD1|.
CASSLTDRGSYEQYF
TGTGCCAGCAGCTTAACCGACAGGGGCTCCTACGAGCAGTACTTC
>TRBV23-1|TRBJ1-1|.|.
CAGGDGRDTEAFF
TGCGCCGGGGGGGACGGAAGGGACACTGAAGCTTTCTTT
>TRBV19|TRBJ1-1|.|.
CASTQMRDNMNTEAFF
TGTGCCAGTACCCAAATGAGGGACAACATGAACACTGAAGCTTTCTTT
>TRBV18|TRBJ1-6|.|.
CASSRGGGGIDNSPLHF
TGTGCCAGCTCACGCGGCGGGGGGGGAATCGATAATTCACCCCTCCACTTT
>TRBV7-9|TRBJ2-3|TRBD1|.
CASSSFRGRGTDTQYF
TGTGCCAGCAGCTCCTTCAGGGGGCGAGGCACAGATACGCAGTATTTT
>TRBV18|TRBJ2-2|TRBD1|.
CASSPPGNRGTGELFF
TGTGCCAGCTCACCTCCGGGGAACAGGGGCACCGGGGAGCTGTTTTTT
>TRBV28|TRBJ1-4|TRBD1|.
CASSPTGGLGEKLFF
TGTGCCAGCAGTCCCACAGGGGGTTTGGGAGAAAAACTGTTTTTT
>TRBV2|TRBJ2-1|TRBD1|.
CASRLSGTGNEQFF
TGTGCCAGCAGGCTATCCGGGACAGGCAATGAGCAGTTCTTC
>TRBV7-9|TRBJ2-1|.|.
CASSLLREGPGNEQFF
TGTGCCAGCAGCTTATTGCGGGAAGGCCCTGGGAATGAGCAGTTCTTC
>TRBV7-9|TRBJ2-1|TRBD1|.
CASSLDRINEQFF
TGTGCCAGCAGCCTGGACAGGATAAATGAGCAGTTCTTC
>TRBV5-1|TRBJ2-2|TRBD2|.
CASRLGSSGNLGELFF
TGCGCCAGCAGACTTGGATCTAGCGGGAACCTCGGGGAGCTGTTTTTT
>TRBV19|TRBJ1-5|.|.
CASSPPGGGDQPQHF
TGTGCCAGTAGTCCCCCCGGGGGAGGGGATCAGCCCCAGCATTTT
>TRBV6-5|TRBJ1-1|TRBD1|.
CASTPGQGHTEAFF
TGTGCCAGCACCCCGGGACAGGGTCACACTGAAGCTTTCTTT
>TRBV5-1|TRBJ1-3|.|.
CASSLGRGGSGGNTIYF
TGCGCCAGCAGCTTGGGCAGGGGCGGCTCGGGTGGAAACACCATATATTTT
>TRBV19|TRBJ1-5|.|.
CASSLSVHSNQPQHF
TGTGCCAGTAGTCTTTCAGTTCATAGCAATCAGCCCCAGCATTTT
>TRBV5-4|TRBJ2-2|TRBD2|.
CASSPGLAGGWNTGELFF
TGTGCCAGCAGCCCGGGACTAGCGGGAGGGTGGAACACCGGGGAGCTGTTTTTT
>TRBV10-2|TRBJ1-1|.|.
CASTQDTEAFF
TGCGCCAGCACTCAGGACACTGAAGCTTTCTTT